This T cell receptor (beta chain) was sequenced during a study of regulatory T cells in long-lasting Graves disease. Regarding the study as a whole: Persistent patients shared more public clonotypes (about 2,800) than newly diagnosed patients (over 900).

Trimming took off 2 bases at V and 4 bases at J, with 10 bases between the two ends. The CDR3 consists of 14 residues. Per the germline V gene, CDR1 is MNHEY and CDR2 is SVGAGI. TCR beta libraries were built with iRepertoire HTBI primers and Arm-PCR of CDR3 regions. TCRdb called the multiplex PCR reads again in MiXCR, with one record for every CDR3 protein. The repertoire holds about 300,000 distinct CDR3 sequences, with 15% to 20% as singletons. The time point here: newly diagnosed GD, antithyroid drugs for less than 3 months. RNA isolated from PBMCs was used to make the TCR library. The sample holds many counts of this clonotype. Its target is unknown.

The sequences come from peripheral blood mononuclear cells (PBMCs), collected at new diagnosis, from a patient treated with antithyroid drugs. The genes are TRBV6-5 and TRBJ2-3; D possibly corresponds to TRBD2 (5 bases). This receptor was identified in a female donor with Graves disease. The CDR3: CASSYTRTPDTQYF. DNA for the CDR3: TGTGCCAGCAGTTACACCCGGACTCCAGATACGCAGTATTTT.